This T cell receptor (beta chain) was recorded in a study of a mutant IDH1 vaccine in newly diagnosed glioma. Study-level information: Patients were pretreated with radiotherapy, temozolomide, or both, mostly both.

Data came from immunoSEQ multiplex PCR; TCRdb stores just in-frame clones and leaves some out. The sample contains 45,000 to 65,000 clones, 80% to 90% of which appear only once. Noted time point: baseline, week 1 (first vaccination visit). Treatment: pre-vaccination baseline after standard-of-care therapy. A remark on this clone: Its antigen is undetermined.

Findings and limits, study-wide: Pseudoprogression appears to have had no connection to changes in top peripheral T cell clonotypes.

The sequences come from PBMCs, collected from a glioma patient treated with radiotherapy, temozolomide or both. This TCR was sampled from a man aged 18 to 29 with glioma.

CDR3 protein: CASSYQTGAIYEQYF. CDR3 coding DNA: TGTGCCAGCAGCTACCAGACAGGCGCGATCTACGAGCAGTACTTC. This chain links TRBV7-9 with TRBJ2-7, with D possibly TRBD1 on 6 matching bases. The germline V and J ends were trimmed by 4 bases and 3 bases, with 16 bases remaining between them. The CDR3 spans 15 residues. Per the germline V gene, CDR1 is SEHNR and CDR2 is FQNEAQ (reference sequence).